This TCR beta chain was obtained from a study of T cell repertoires in aging, cancer and after chemotherapy. Study findings and constraints: Age-matched healthy donors had significantly more diverse, less clonal blood TCR repertoires than untreated cancer patients. Across the chemotherapy interval, each cancer cohort showed higher median generation probability, suggesting thymic rebound.

A mixed TRB-A/B primer pool amplified rearranged TRB by multiplex touch-down PCR. TCRdb fed the multiplex PCR reads into MiXCR, producing one record per CDR3 protein. The data contain 4,500 to 7,000 distinct CDR3 sequences, around two fifths of them singletons. Amplification of TCR beta used genomic DNA extracted from peripheral blood. The ends were cut back, 0 bases at V and 4 bases at J, with 12 bases in the middle. Germline V gene lookup returns CDR1 SQVTM and CDR2 ANQGSEA. The CDR3 extends over 14 amino acids. Sample share makes this clonotype medium-sized (0.01 to 0.1%). Antigen: not known. The TCR originated in a human donor in good health. Sequencing was done on a sample of blood. V and J are TRBV29-1 and TRBJ1-2, with D perhaps TRBD1 (6 bases). The CDR3 DNA sequence: TGCAGCGTTGAAGAACAGGGAGGGGGCTATGGCTACACCTTC. As protein: CSVEEQGGGYGYTF.